This record concerns one TCR beta chain sequence. As yet, its antigen is unknown. The V gene end was trimmed by 5 bases and the J gene end by 6 bases; junction bases not matched to a gene: 4. CDR3 length equals 13 residues. CDR1 ENHRY and CDR2 SYGVKD come from the germline V gene. The PCR made use of 60 Vbeta and 13 Jbeta primers. TCRdb's copy holds only in-frame clones and misses some; the assay was immunoSEQ multiplex PCR. The sample carries about 250,000 clones, around 80% recorded once. These data originate in a study of cytomegalovirus exposure and HLA in healthy donors. Study results and caveats: Later analysis suggested links between common viral pathogens and several top significant clusters. Association of a missense DCLRE1C variant with TCR beta V- and J-gene trimming was reported in a later analysis. When a later analysis was performed, an Asian-associated ancestry cluster reportedly had fewer N-insertions than the roughly 630-donor mean. CMV serostatus was the sole immune exposure data available.

Sequencing was performed on PBMCs. This chain joins TRBV10-3 and TRBJ2-3; the match to TRBD2 covers 8 bases. This TCR derives from a boy between 10 and 17 years old in good health and CMV-seronegative. This CDR3 is CAISSGGLDTQYF. CDR3 coding DNA: TGTGCCATCAGTAGCGGGGGCTTGGATACGCAGTATTTT.